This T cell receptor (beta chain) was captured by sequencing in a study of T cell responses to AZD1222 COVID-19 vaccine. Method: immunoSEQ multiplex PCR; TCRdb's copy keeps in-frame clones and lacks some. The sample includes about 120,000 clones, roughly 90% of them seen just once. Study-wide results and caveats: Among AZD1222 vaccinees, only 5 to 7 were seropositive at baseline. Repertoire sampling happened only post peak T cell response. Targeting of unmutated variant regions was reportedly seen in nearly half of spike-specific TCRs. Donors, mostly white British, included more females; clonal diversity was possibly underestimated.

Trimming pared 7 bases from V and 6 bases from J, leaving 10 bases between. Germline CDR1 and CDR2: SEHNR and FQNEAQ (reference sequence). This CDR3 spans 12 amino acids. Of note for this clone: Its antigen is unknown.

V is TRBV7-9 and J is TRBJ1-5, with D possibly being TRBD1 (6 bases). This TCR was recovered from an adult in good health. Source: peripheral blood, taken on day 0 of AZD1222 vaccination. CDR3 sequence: CASTWGAQPQHF. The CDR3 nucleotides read TGTGCCAGCACCTGGGGGGCTCAGCCCCAGCATTTT.